The 8 T cell receptor beta chains reported below all come from one sample, sequenced in a study of CD8+ T cells in alopecia areata. Once RNA had been extracted, it was reverse transcribed into cDNA to act as the sequencing template. Produced via immunoSEQ multiplex PCR; TCRdb's table is partial and in-frame only. Among 25,000 or so clones, about 47% were seen once, and the ten largest hold around 30%. Sequencing was done on a sample of NKG2D-high CD8+ T cells sorted from blood. Receptor source: a human donor with alopecia areata.

The chain combines TRBV7-9 with TRBJ1-2; D remains ambiguous. Per germline, CDR1 SEHNR and CDR2 FQNEAQ (reference sequence). The CDR3 runs to 11 residues. V gave up 0 bases and J gave up 7 bases, with 3 bases separating them. This CDR3 is CASSLATGYTF. CDR3 DNA: TGTGCCAGCAGCTTAGCCACTGGCTACACCTTC.

This rearrangement joins TRBV6-1 to TRBJ2-2; TRBD2 agrees at 10 bases. The CDR3 consists of 15 residues. V lost 8 bases and J lost 5; bases outside the gene matches: 8. CDR1 is MNHNS, CDR2 SASEGT, per germline. The CDR3 bases are TGTGCCAGCGGACGGACTAGCGGTTTTACCGGGGAGCTGTTTTTT. It translates to CASGRTSGFTGELFF.

V usage is TRBV11-2 and J usage is TRBJ1-1; D is undetermined. Germline V gives CDR1 SGHAT, CDR2 FQNNGV. The V end was cut by 0 bases, the J end by 1 base, with 9 bases between. The CDR3 spans 15 residues. CDR3 in amino acids: CASSLDLTSNTEAFF. The CDR3 DNA is TGTGCCAGCAGCTTAGATCTGACCTCGAACACTGAAGCTTTCTTT.

The chain joins TRBV6-1 to TRBJ2-5; 10 bases agree with TRBD1. V lost 4 bases, J lost 2 bases, and 10 bases stayed unmatched. The CDR3 contains 17 residues. Germline V lookup: CDR1 MNHNS, CDR2 SASEGT. CDR3 amino acids: CASSAIPPGQGQETQYF. The CDR3 coding sequence is TGTGCCAGCAGTGCCATCCCCCCGGGACAGGGGCAAGAGACCCAGTACTTC.

The CDR3 sequence is CASSGKGPTAFF. In DNA form, the CDR3 reads TGCGCCAGCAGCGGAAAAGGACCGACAGCTTTCTTT. V usage is TRBV5-1 and J usage is TRBJ1-1; D ambiguous. The CDR3 loop spans 12 amino acids. Germline V gene sequence: CDR1 SGHRS, CDR2 YFSETQ. V was shortened by 4 bases and J by 10 bases, with 14 bases between the two germline ends.

V is TRBV2 and J is TRBJ1-5, with D perhaps matching TRBD1 (5 bases). The V gene lost 6 bases and the J gene lost 11 bases, with 23 bases spanning the gap. Germline values: CDR1 SNHLY, CDR2 FYNNEI. The CDR3 is made up of 15 amino acids. The CDR3 reads CASRPSGARVSAQHF. The CDR3 DNA sequence: TGTGCCAGCAGACCTTCCGGGGCCCGAGTGTCGGCCCAGCATTTT.

This clone occurred a few times. The rearrangement joins TRBV4-1 to TRBJ2-1; TRBD2 matches 14 bases. Germline V gene lookup returns CDR1 MGHRA and CDR2 YSYEKL. V lost 4 bases to trimming and J lost 6 bases; unmatched junction nucleotides: 8. This CDR3 comprises 17 residues. This chain's CDR3 is CASSPTRLAGGSNEQFF. In DNA form, the CDR3 reads TGCGCCAGCAGCCCAACTAGACTAGCGGGGGGGAGCAATGAGCAGTTCTTC.

By share, this clone counts as medium-sized. The CDR3 coding sequence is TGTGCCAGCACCCTAGGGGGGGTCCGAGGGGAGACCCAGTACTTC. Its translation: CASTLGGVRGETQYF. The J gene is TRBJ2-5, the V gene TRBV28; the D gene is possibly TRBD2 (7 bases). V lost 7 bases and J lost 5, with 20 bases in between. This CDR3 has 15 residues. The V gene's germline CDR1 is MDHEN and CDR2 SYDVKM.